The rows below give T cell receptor beta chains drawn from one sample of a study of beta chain features in type 1 diabetes. The assay was immunoSEQ multiplex PCR, and TCRdb's table has in-frame clones only and misses some. The sample consists of fewer than 500,000 clones, about 15% of them appearing once. The specimen sequenced was naive CD4+ T cells from blood. The receptors stem from a man aged 25 to 45 in good health. The CDR3 runs from the conserved cysteine through the conserved F or W. D genes are given only for firm matches. The listing skips clone size in some rows; elsewhere it reads once, few, many or a size class.

DNA: TGTGCCAGCAGCACACGGACTAGCGGGAGGGATACGCAGTATTTT
CDR3: CASSTRTSGRDTQYF
J: TRBJ2-3
D: TRBD2
size: -
V: TRBV7-9
length: 15

DNA: TGTGCCAGCAGTCCCGGGACAGGGGAAGAGACCCAGTACTTC
CDR3: CASSPGTGEETQYF
J: TRBJ2-5
D: TRBD1
size: few
V: TRBV6-7
length: 14

DNA: TGTGCCTGGAGTGTACACTTGGCGGGGAAAAACATTCAGTACTTC
CDR3: CAWSVHLAGKNIQYF
J: TRBJ2-4
D: -
size: -
V: TRBV30
length: 15

DNA: TGTGCCAGCAGCGTAGGGGCGTGGACACTCAACACTGAAGCTTTCTTT
CDR3: CASSVGAWTLNTEAFF
J: TRBJ1-1
D: -
size: few
V: TRBV9
length: 16

DNA: TGTGCCAGCAGCTTAGTGCAGGGGGGCACTGAAGCTTTCTTT
CDR3: CASSLVQGGTEAFF
J: TRBJ1-1
D: TRBD1
size: few
V: TRBV13
length: 14

DNA: TGTGCCAGCAGCCAGGGGCTTAAAGAGACCCAGTACTTC
CDR3: CASSQGLKETQYF
J: TRBJ2-5
D: -
size: few
V: TRBV7-2
length: 13

DNA: TGCACCAGCAGCCAAGACCCTAGCCGGGAGACCCAGTACTTC
CDR3: CTSSQDPSRETQYF
J: TRBJ2-5
D: -
size: few
V: TRBV1
length: 14

DNA: TGCGCCAGCAGCGCGGGACAGGGGTCTTATGGGGCCAACGTCCTGACTTTC
CDR3: CASSAGQGSYGANVLTF
J: TRBJ2-6
D: TRBD1
size: -
V: TRBV5-1
length: 17

DNA: TGTGCCAGCAGCTTAGCAGGGATCTCCTACGAGCAGTACTTC
CDR3: CASSLAGISYEQYF
J: TRBJ2-7
D: -
size: -
V: TRBV7-9
length: 14

DNA: TGTGCCAGCAGGAGACAGGGGTTTAACACCGGGGAGCTGTTTTTT
CDR3: CASRRQGFNTGELFF
J: TRBJ2-2
D: TRBD1
size: few
V: TRBV25-1
length: 15

DNA: TGCGCCAGCAGCCAAAAACTAGCGGGAGGGTACAATGAGCAGTTCTTC
CDR3: CASSQKLAGGYNEQFF
J: TRBJ2-1
D: TRBD2
size: -
V: TRBV4-3
length: 16

DNA: TGTGCCAGTAGCCGACCCCGGAACGGGAACACTGAAGCTTTCTTT
CDR3: CASSRPRNGNTEAFF
J: TRBJ1-1
D: -
size: -
V: TRBV19
length: 15

DNA: TGTGCCAGCAGCTTTCGACAGTATAATTCACCCCTCCACTTT
CDR3: CASSFRQYNSPLHF
J: TRBJ1-6
D: -
size: few
V: TRBV7-9
length: 14

DNA: TGTGCCACCCACAGCTTACTAGCTCCTACGATTAGCGAGCAGTACTTC
CDR3: CATHSLLAPTISEQYF
J: TRBJ2-7
D: -
size: few
V: TRBV10-3
length: 16

DNA: TGTGCCTGGAGTGTAGGCCACAATGAGCAGTTCTTC
CDR3: CAWSVGHNEQFF
J: TRBJ2-1
D: -
size: few
V: TRBV30
length: 12

DNA: TGTGCCACCCTGGGACCGATTAATTCACCCCTCCACTTT
CDR3: CATLGPINSPLHF
J: TRBJ1-6
D: -
size: few
V: TRBV25-1
length: 13

DNA: TGTGCCAGCAGCCCACATGAACGGCCTTACAATGAGCAGTTCTTC
CDR3: CASSPHERPYNEQFF
J: TRBJ2-1
D: -
size: -
V: TRBV11-3
length: 15

DNA: TGTGCCAGCAGCTTGAAGACCGTAACTGAAGAGACCCAGTACTTC
CDR3: CASSLKTVTEETQYF
J: TRBJ2-5
D: -
size: once
V: TRBV13
length: 15

DNA: TGTGCCAGCAGCACGGGACAAGGCTATAATTCACCCCTCCACTTT
CDR3: CASSTGQGYNSPLHF
J: TRBJ1-6
D: -
size: few
V: TRBV7-9
length: 15

DNA: TGTGCCAGCAGCTTAGGGAGGGACTGGGACATTCAGTACTTC
CDR3: CASSLGRDWDIQYF
J: TRBJ2-4
D: -
size: few
V: TRBV7-9
length: 14

DNA: TGTGCCAGCAGCTGGGCCACAGATACGCAGTATTTT
CDR3: CASSWATDTQYF
J: TRBJ2-3
D: -
size: -
V: TRBV7-6
length: 12

DNA: TGTGCCAGCAGCTTACTAGCGGGGGCCAAAAGCAATGAGCAGTTCTTC
CDR3: CASSLLAGAKSNEQFF
J: TRBJ2-1
D: TRBD2
size: -
V: TRBV7-8
length: 16

DNA: TGTGCCAGCAGTGAATTAGCCGGGGCTGGAAACACCATATATTTT
CDR3: CASSELAGAGNTIYF
J: TRBJ1-3
D: -
size: -
V: TRBV25-1
length: 15

DNA: TGTGCCATCAGCGTAGTATACCGGGGCCGCTCCGAGAAACTGTTTTTT
CDR3: CAISVVYRGRSEKLFF
J: TRBJ1-4
D: -
size: -
V: TRBV9
length: 16

DNA: TGTGCCAGCAGCCCTCAGGGGAACTATGGCTACACCTTC
CDR3: CASSPQGNYGYTF
J: TRBJ1-2
D: -
size: few
V: TRBV9
length: 13

DNA: TGCGCCAGCAGCCAAGGACTAGCGGGAATGGGCACAGATACGCAGTATTTT
CDR3: CASSQGLAGMGTDTQYF
J: TRBJ2-3
D: TRBD2
size: few
V: TRBV4-3
length: 17

DNA: TGCGCCAGCAGCTTACCTAGTCCCAATGAGCAGTTCTTC
CDR3: CASSLPSPNEQFF
J: TRBJ2-1
D: -
size: -
V: TRBV5-1
length: 13

DNA: TGTGCCAGCTCACCCATAGGGAGTCTTACAGATACGCAGTATTTT
CDR3: CASSPIGSLTDTQYF
J: TRBJ2-3
D: -
size: few
V: TRBV18
length: 15

DNA: TGTGCCAGCAGCTTTACATGGGACACCCTGAGGGACCAGTACTTC
CDR3: CASSFTWDTLRDQYF
J: TRBJ2-5
D: -
size: few
V: TRBV7-9
length: 15

DNA: TGTGCCAGCAGCTTTACAGAAGAGACCCAGTACTTC
CDR3: CASSFTEETQYF
J: TRBJ2-5
D: -
size: few
V: TRBV5-6
length: 12

DNA: TGTGCCAGCAAGGTCAGGGAGCAAGACACCATATATTTT
CDR3: CASKVREQDTIYF
J: TRBJ1-3
D: -
size: few
V: TRBV2
length: 13

DNA: TGTGCCAGCAGCTTAGGGCCCGGGTACGCTAACTATGGCTACACCTTC
CDR3: CASSLGPGYANYGYTF
J: TRBJ1-2
D: -
size: few
V: TRBV7-2
length: 16

DNA: TGTGCCAGCAGCTTAGGAGAACAGGGGGCTTCACCCCTCCACTTT
CDR3: CASSLGEQGASPLHF
J: TRBJ1-6
D: TRBD1
size: -
V: TRBV7-6
length: 15

DNA: TGTGCCAGCAGCTTTAGCGGGAGGGCCCCTCGCAATGAGCAGTTCTTC
CDR3: CASSFSGRAPRNEQFF
J: TRBJ2-1
D: TRBD2
size: -
V: TRBV11-2
length: 16

DNA: TGTGCCAGCTCACGGGGTCCGGCAGGGGTAAGCGGGGCCAACGTCCTGACTTTC
CDR3: CASSRGPAGVSGANVLTF
J: TRBJ2-6
D: -
size: -
V: TRBV18
length: 18

DNA: TGCGCCAGCAGCTTGTCAGGGGACGAGCAGTACTTC
CDR3: CASSLSGDEQYF
J: TRBJ2-7
D: -
size: -
V: TRBV5-1
length: 12

DNA: TGTGCCAGCTCCAGGGAAGATGGCTCACCCCTCCACTTT
CDR3: CASSREDGSPLHF
J: TRBJ1-6
D: -
size: -
V: TRBV25-1
length: 13

DNA: TGTGCCACCAGCAGCGGGTTCGGACAGCCGCCCTACGAGCAGTACTTC
CDR3: CATSSGFGQPPYEQYF
J: TRBJ2-7
D: -
size: -
V: TRBV15
length: 16

DNA: TGTGCCAGCAGTGGTCGGGGGAAGGGCACAGATACGCAGTATTTT
CDR3: CASSGRGKGTDTQYF
J: TRBJ2-3
D: -
size: few
V: TRBV6-5
length: 15

DNA: TGCGCCAGCAGCCAACCGAAGTCAAATGAGCAGTTCTTC
CDR3: CASSQPKSNEQFF
J: TRBJ2-1
D: -
size: -
V: TRBV4-1
length: 13

DNA: TGTGCCAAAACGAAGACAGGGTTTCCCTCTGGGGCCAACGTCCTGACTTTC
CDR3: CAKTKTGFPSGANVLTF
J: TRBJ2-6
D: TRBD1
size: -
V: TRBV7-2
length: 17

DNA: TGTGCCTCCCAAGGGAATATCGTCGTTGAGCAGTTCTTC
CDR3: CASQGNIVVEQFF
J: TRBJ2-1
D: -
size: -
V: TRBV7-2
length: 13

DNA: TGTGCCAGCAGCACTAGAACCGGGCCAACTAATGAAAAACTGTTTTTT
CDR3: CASSTRTGPTNEKLFF
J: TRBJ1-4
D: -
size: few
V: TRBV5-4
length: 16

DNA: TGTGCCAGCAGGTCCCCTCCGGGACAGTACTATGGCTACACCTTC
CDR3: CASRSPPGQYYGYTF
J: TRBJ1-2
D: TRBD1
size: -
V: TRBV6-5
length: 15

DNA: TGCGCCAGCAGCCTCGGTGGTGAGGGTAGGCAGTACTTC
CDR3: CASSLGGEGRQYF
J: TRBJ2-7
D: -
size: -
V: TRBV5-1
length: 13

DNA: TGTGCCAGCAGGCCTCCGGGACAGATGAACACTGAAGCTTTCTTT
CDR3: CASRPPGQMNTEAFF
J: TRBJ1-1
D: TRBD1
size: few
V: TRBV7-2
length: 15

DNA: TGTGCCAGCAGTCTCCGCGGGACAGGGGGTTCACCCCTCCACTTT
CDR3: CASSLRGTGGSPLHF
J: TRBJ1-6
D: TRBD1
size: -
V: TRBV2
length: 15

DNA: TGTGCCAGTAGTATGGGGACTAGCGGGATTCCGTTCTTC
CDR3: CASSMGTSGIPFF
J: TRBJ2-1
D: TRBD2
size: many
V: TRBV19
length: 13

DNA: TGTGCCACCAGCAAAAACAGGGTATCTGGAAACACCATATATTTT
CDR3: CATSKNRVSGNTIYF
J: TRBJ1-3
D: -
size: few
V: TRBV15
length: 15

DNA: TGCGCCAGCAGCCAAGACGGACGCAGCTCCTATAATTCACCCCTCCACTTT
CDR3: CASSQDGRSSYNSPLHF
J: TRBJ1-6
D: -
size: few
V: TRBV4-3
length: 17

DNA: TGCGCCAGCAGCCAAGCTACTCCCAATGAGCAGTTCTTC
CDR3: CASSQATPNEQFF
J: TRBJ2-1
D: -
size: -
V: TRBV4-1
length: 13

DNA: TGTGCCAGCAGCCGACTACAGGGTAACTATGGCTACACCTTC
CDR3: CASSRLQGNYGYTF
J: TRBJ1-2
D: -
size: -
V: TRBV14
length: 14

DNA: TGCAGCGTGATCGAGCGTTGGAACATTCAGTACTTC
CDR3: CSVIERWNIQYF
J: TRBJ2-4
D: -
size: many
V: TRBV29-1
length: 12

DNA: TGTGCCAGCAGCCAGGGACTAGCGGTGTACCAAGAGACCCAGTACTTC
CDR3: CASSQGLAVYQETQYF
J: TRBJ2-5
D: TRBD2
size: -
V: TRBV7-7
length: 16